Following are 32 T cell receptor beta chains from one sample sequenced in a study of T cell responses to AZD1222 COVID-19 vaccine. Clones were read by immunoSEQ multiplex PCR, and TCRdb kept only the in-frame ones, dropping some. The table records around 70,000 clones, 85% of them present only once. The sample here was peripheral blood, taken on day 0 of AZD1222 vaccination. The receptors were gathered from an adult in good health.

The table lists this clone with a few counts. The chain carries TRBV9 and TRBJ2-1, with TRBD2 identical over 10 bases. The V gene's germline CDR1 is SGDLS and CDR2 YYNGEE. V lost 4 bases, J lost 6 bases, and 7 bases stayed unmatched. The CDR3 is 15 amino acids. The CDR3 DNA reads as TGTGCCAGCAGCCCGGGGCTAGCGGGAGTCAATGAGCAGTTCTTC. It translates to CASSPGLAGVNEQFF.

The chain links TRBV5-6 to TRBJ1-1; 9 positions agree with TRBD1. V dropped 3 bases and J dropped 7; count of bases not matched to a gene: 13. There are 16 residues in the CDR3. Germline values: CDR1 SGHDT, CDR2 YYEEEE. Written as DNA, the CDR3 is TGTGCCAGCAGCTCATGGGACAGGGAGAGGAGGGGTGAAGCTTTCTTT. Residues: CASSSWDRERRGEAFF.

Only one count was recorded for this clone. The chain uses TRBV5-5 and TRBJ2-3, with 11 bases identical to TRBD2. V lost 1 base to trimming and J lost 4 bases; unmatched junction nucleotides: 8. The CDR3 runs 17 residues. Germline V lookup: CDR1 SGHKS, CDR2 YYEKEE (reference sequence). CDR3 coding DNA: TGTGCCAGCAGCTTGTCCCCTAGCGGGGGGTTGGCAGATACGCAGTATTTT. Residues: CASSLSPSGGLADTQYF.

The V and J genes are TRBV25-1 and TRBJ1-6, with 8 bases lining up with TRBD1. The V and J ends lost 6 bases and 7 bases, in that order; junction bases with no gene match: 5. This CDR3 contains 14 residues. Per germline, CDR1 MGHDK and CDR2 SYGVNS. The CDR3 sequence is CASSRTGRNSPLHF. For the CDR3, the DNA is TGTGCCAGCAGCCGGACAGGGCGGAATTCACCCCTCCACTTT.

The sample holds one count of this clone. The rearrangement joins TRBV10-3 to TRBJ1-4; 7 bases fit TRBD1. Germline CDR1 reads ENHRY; CDR2 reads SYGVKD. J was trimmed by 3 bases and V by 6 bases; bases with no gene match: 10. This CDR3 has 16 residues. CDR3 nucleotide sequence: TGTGCCATCAGCACAACTCGGGGACAGCCTAATGAAAAACTGTTTTTT. This sequence encodes CAISTTRGQPNEKLFF.

The chain combines TRBV6-5 with TRBJ2-7, with 9 bases identical to TRBD1. This CDR3 has 14 amino acids. Per the germline V gene, CDR1 is MNHEY and CDR2 is SVGAGI. V lost 6 bases to trimming and J lost 3 bases; unmatched junction nucleotides: 6. The CDR3 nucleotides read TGTGCCAGCAGCCTATCGGGACAGGGCTACGAGCAGTACTTC. Protein sequence: CASSLSGQGYEQYF.

The rearrangement uses TRBV10-3 and TRBJ2-5; 8 bases map to TRBD1. This CDR3 has 14 residues. The V segment lost 11 bases and the J segment 5 bases; nucleotides outside the gene matches: 13. CDR1 and CDR2 from the germline V gene are ENHRY and SYGVKD. The CDR3 sequence is CAAPPGQGNETQYF. The CDR3 DNA sequence: TGTGCCGCCCCCCCCGGACAGGGAAATGAGACCCAGTACTTC.

The table lists this clone with a few counts. The chain employs TRBV11-3 and TRBJ2-5; possible D gene TRBD2, 5 bases. Trimming took 3 bases from V and 5 from J, leaving 7 bases between them. This CDR3 is 12 amino acids long. Per the germline V gene, CDR1 is SGHNT and CDR2 is YENEEA. Here the CDR3 reads CASSFGGETQYF. CDR3 coding DNA: TGTGCCAGCAGCTTTGGAGGCGAGACCCAGTACTTC.

The CDR3 is CASSEYPGDEAFF. The CDR3 coding sequence is TGTGCCAGCAGTGAATATCCGGGGGATGAAGCTTTCTTT. The rearrangement links TRBV2 to TRBJ1-1; tentatively, D is TRBD1 (5 bases). This CDR3 contains 13 residues. V lost 2 bases to trimming and J lost 7 bases, with 11 bases between them. The V gene's germline CDR1 is SNHLY and CDR2 FYNNEI.

The chain joins TRBV19 to TRBJ2-5; 9 bases fit TRBD1. V lost 6 bases, J lost 7 bases, and 9 bases stayed unmatched. Germline-derived CDR1 and CDR2 are LNHDA and SQIVND (reference sequence). This CDR3 spans 14 amino acids. The CDR3 loop reads CASRDRGKKGTQYF. The CDR3 DNA is TGTGCCAGTAGGGACAGGGGCAAAAAAGGGACCCAGTACTTC. The full variable domain, with the rest looked up from reference TRBV19 and TRBJ2-5, is DGGITQSPKYLFRKEGQNVTLSCEQNLNHDAMYWYRQDPGQGLRLIYYSQIVNDFQKGDIAEGYSVSREKKESFPLTVTSAQKNPTAFYLCASRDRGKKGTQYFGPGTRLLVL.

The rearrangement links TRBV5-4 to TRBJ2-7, with D possibly matching TRBD1 (6 bases). Deletions cut 4 bases from V and 2 bases from J, with 13 bases between. The CDR3 loop spans 14 amino acids. Germline V gene data show CDR1 as SGHNT and CDR2 as YYREEE (reference sequence). CDR3 nucleotides: TGTGCCAGCAGCCTGGAGGACAGACCCTACGAGCAGTACTTC. It translates to CASSLEDRPYEQYF.

The chain employs TRBV7-9 and TRBJ1-4; no clear D. CDR3 size: 15 residues. Germline CDR1 SEHNR, CDR2 FQNEAQ (reference sequence). V dropped 1 base and J dropped 4 bases, with 10 bases sitting between them. The CDR3 DNA sequence: TGTGCCAGCAGCTTAGACGAGGGCTTTAATGAAAAACTGTTTTTT. Residues: CASSLDEGFNEKLFF.

This clone was seen only a few times. V gene TRBV15 combines with J gene TRBJ1-2; D remains ambiguous. In germline, CDR1 is LNHNV, CDR2 YYDKDF (reference sequence). V dropped 0 bases and J dropped 1 base, with 9 bases sitting between them. CDR3 size: 15 residues. CDR3 coding DNA: TGTGCCACCAGCAGAGAATTGGGCATTAACTATGGCTACACCTTC. Its translation: CATSRELGINYGYTF.

This clone occurred once. The chain employs TRBV7-9 and TRBJ2-1; D is unclear. This CDR3 is built from 13 residues. Germline loops: CDR1 SEHNR, CDR2 FQNEAQ (reference sequence). V was shortened by 2 bases and J by 5 bases, with 7 bases between the two germline ends. Here the CDR3 reads CASSLRRNNEQFF. CDR3 coding DNA: TGTGCCAGCAGCTTAAGAAGAAACAATGAGCAGTTCTTC.

This clone was observed once. The V and J genes are TRBV2 and TRBJ1-1; no clear D. V lost 4 bases and J 11 bases, leaving 11 bases between the germline ends. This CDR3 has 11 amino acids. Per the germline V gene, CDR1 is SNHLY and CDR2 is FYNNEI. The CDR3 loop reads CASSAISPAFF. CDR3 coding DNA: TGTGCCAGCAGTGCCATCTCACCGGCTTTCTTT.

This sequence joins TRBV5-5 and TRBJ2-5, with unresolved D. The CDR3 extends over 14 amino acids. Trimming took 0 bases from V and 0 from J, leaving 6 bases between them. Germline CDR1 reads SGHKS; CDR2 reads YYEKEE (reference sequence). CDR3 loop: CASSLGQYQETQYF. The CDR3 coding sequence is TGTGCCAGCAGCTTGGGTCAGTACCAAGAGACCCAGTACTTC.

This clone showed up just a few times. V and J are TRBV28 and TRBJ1-4; TRBD1 matches 7 bases. V lost 4 bases and J lost 7; bases outside the gene matches: 6. This CDR3 spans 14 amino acids. Germline CDR1 and CDR2: MDHEN and SYDVKM. CDR3 sequence reads: CASSSGTVSEKLFF. CDR3 DNA sequence: TGTGCCAGCAGTTCCGGGACAGTTAGTGAAAAACTGTTTTTT.

The chain links TRBV24-1 to TRBJ2-1; maybe TRBD2 (5 bases). This CDR3 comprises 13 residues. The V end lost 3 bases, the J end lost 6 bases, and 8 bases lay between the germline ends. CDR1 and CDR2 (germline): KGHDR, SFDVKD. CDR3 sequence: CATSDERGNEQFF. The CDR3 DNA sequence: TGTGCCACCAGTGATGAACGGGGCAATGAGCAGTTCTTC.

This rearrangement joins TRBV25-1 to TRBJ1-1; possible D gene TRBD1, 6 bases. This CDR3 comprises 16 residues. Germline loops: CDR1 MGHDK, CDR2 SYGVNS. V was pared by 1 base and J by 3 bases, with 15 bases between. In nucleotides, the CDR3 is TGTGCCAGCAGTGAATGGGAACAGGGAGGGGACACTGAAGCTTTCTTT. It translates to CASSEWEQGGDTEAFF.

The chain combines TRBV18 with TRBJ2-3, with D hard to call. Per germline, CDR1 KGHSH and CDR2 LQKENI. The CDR3 consists of 15 residues. V was trimmed by 1 base and J by 2 bases, leaving 10 bases between them. CDR3 nucleotides: TGTGCCAGCTCACCACGGAGCAGCTACACAGATACGCAGTATTTT. Residues: CASSPRSSYTDTQYF.

The chain links TRBV12-3 or TRBV12-4 to TRBJ2-7; no clear D. There are 13 residues in the CDR3. Trimming stripped 1 base from V and 1 base from J, with 5 bases between. Here the CDR3 DNA reads TGTGCCAGCAGTTTAGGCCAGTCCTACGAGCAGTACTTC. Amino acids: CASSLGQSYEQYF.

The V call is TRBV19, the J call TRBJ1-2; weak D call: TRBD1 (5 bases). CDR1 and CDR2 (germline): LNHDA, SQIVND (reference sequence). V was trimmed by 7 bases and J by 2 bases, leaving 11 bases between them. The CDR3 loop spans 13 amino acids. CDR3 DNA sequence: TGTGCCAGTACCATGGACATAAACTATGGCTACACCTTC. Translating gives CASTMDINYGYTF.

The CDR3 region is CASTRGEQFF. CDR3 DNA: TGTGCCAGCACCCGAGGTGAGCAGTTCTTC. V is TRBV7-9 and J is TRBJ2-1, with no clear D. V lost 7 bases to trimming and J lost 9 bases, with 7 bases between them. Germline V gene data show CDR1 as SEHNR and CDR2 as FQNEAQ (reference sequence). The CDR3 is 10 amino acids. The complete variable domain, with remaining parts taken from reference TRBV7-9 and TRBJ2-1, reads DTGVSQNPRHKITKRGQNVTFRCDPISEHNRLYWYRQTLGQGPEFLTYFQNEAQLEKSRLLSDRFSAERPKGSFSTLEIQRTEQGDSAMYLCASTRGEQFFGPGTRLTVL.

The chain recombines TRBV5-1 with TRBJ1-3; D is perhaps TRBD1 (5 bases). Germline values: CDR1 SGHRS, CDR2 YFSETQ. The CDR3 has 16 residues. Trimming pared 1 base from V and 0 bases from J, leaving 11 bases between. This CDR3 is CASSLMGPHSGNTIYF. In DNA form, the CDR3 reads TGCGCCAGCAGCTTGATGGGGCCTCACTCTGGAAACACCATATATTTT.

V and J are TRBV5-6 and TRBJ2-1; TRBD2 matches 10 bases. V trimming: 4 bases; J trimming: 10 bases; junction bases outside the gene matches: 11. Per the germline V gene, CDR1 is SGHDT and CDR2 is YYEEEE. The CDR3 spans 15 residues. CDR3 nucleotide sequence: TGTGCCAGCAGCCGCGAGCGGGAGGGCTCGAGAGAGCAGTTCTTC. Its protein is CASSREREGSREQFF.

The chain links TRBV20-1 to TRBJ1-1; D is possibly TRBD1 (5 bases). V lost 2 bases, J lost 11 bases, and 12 bases lay in between. CDR3 length: 11 amino acids. Germline CDR1 DFQATT, CDR2 SNEGSKA (reference sequence). The CDR3 here is CSARWSGLAFF. CDR3 sequence (DNA): TGCAGTGCTAGATGGTCAGGGCTTGCTTTCTTT.

This clone came up a few times. The V call is TRBV19, the J call TRBJ1-3; TRBD1 is a possible D gene (6 bases). CDR1 is LNHDA and CDR2 is SQIVND in the germline V gene (reference sequence). The V end lost 6 bases, the J end lost 4 bases, and 10 bases lay between the germline ends. The CDR3 is 13 amino acids. In DNA, the CDR3 is TGTGCCAGTAGCTTTACAGGGGGAAACACCATATATTTT. Protein sequence: CASSFTGGNTIYF.

The chain joins TRBV6-2 or TRBV6-3 to TRBJ2-1; maybe TRBD1 (6 bases). This CDR3 comprises 15 residues. CDR1 MNHEY and CDR2 SVGEGT come from the germline V gene. V gave up 2 bases and J gave up 3 bases, with 11 bases separating them. The CDR3: CASSYPRTVYNEQFF. CDR3 nucleotide sequence: TGTGCCAGCAGTTACCCTAGGACAGTCTACAATGAGCAGTTCTTC.

This rearrangement joins TRBV4-2 to TRBJ2-5; a possible D gene is TRBD1 (7 bases). The CDR3 runs to 15 residues. Trimming stripped 1 base from V and 1 base from J, with 10 bases between. The germline V gene encodes CDR1 LGHNA and CDR2 YNFKEQ. The CDR3 reads CASSQARGAQETQYF. Here the CDR3 DNA reads TGTGCCAGCAGCCAAGCCAGGGGGGCCCAAGAGACCCAGTACTTC.

The V call is TRBV24-1, the J call TRBJ2-2; D remains unclear. The CDR3 is made up of 16 amino acids. Germline-derived CDR1 and CDR2 are KGHDR and SFDVKD. Trimming took 3 bases from V and 6 from J, leaving 16 bases between them. The CDR3 sequence is CATSDPGSARPGELFF. In DNA, the CDR3 is TGTGCCACCAGTGATCCTGGGTCCGCTCGCCCCGGGGAGCTGTTTTTT.

This sequence joins TRBV4-1 and TRBJ1-1; TRBD1 agrees at 8 bases. This CDR3 contains 14 residues. With V trimmed by 6 bases and J by 1 base, 4 bases remained unmatched. From germline, CDR1 is MGHRA and CDR2 YSYEKL. The chain's CDR3 is CASSYQGANTEAFF. In nucleotides, the CDR3 is TGCGCCAGCAGTTATCAGGGGGCGAACACTGAAGCTTTCTTT.

The CDR3 is CASRVFSSGNTIYF. The DNA for the CDR3 is TGTGCCAGCAGGGTCTTCAGCTCTGGAAACACCATATATTTT. V and J are TRBV6-5 and TRBJ1-3, with no clear D. Germline V gives CDR1 MNHEY, CDR2 SVGAGI. This CDR3 is built from 14 residues. V shed 6 bases and J shed 0 bases, with 9 bases lying between them.